The present T cell receptor (beta chain) was sequenced within a study of blood T cell repertoires in COVID-19. Method: immunoSEQ multiplex PCR; TCRdb's copy keeps in-frame clones and lacks some. The data contain some 200,000 clones, 90% of them seen just once; the ten biggest clones take up 0.45% to 0.65%. The germline CDR1 and CDR2 sequences are KGHSH and LQKENI. The CDR3 has 16 residues. Trimming stripped 5 bases from V and 2 bases from J, with 19 bases between. The chain couples TRBV18 to TRBJ2-7, with D unresolved. The sequence was obtained from a man aged 45-60 years with acute or convalescent COVID-19. Sequencing used peripheral blood. This chain's CDR3 is CASSLPPWLATYEQYF. CDR3 bases: TGTGCCAGCTCATTACCCCCATGGTTAGCCACCTACGAGCAGTACTTC.